The clone carrying this T cell receptor (beta chain) was seen many times. TCRdb recomputed calls from the 5' RACE reads with MiXCR, one row per CDR3 protein. Of tens of thousands of distinct CDR3 sequences listed, roughly 7.4% are singletons. CDR1 SGHTA and CDR2 FQGNSA come from the germline V gene. CDR3 length: 15 residues. The V end was cut by 1 base, the J end by 10 bases, with 17 bases between. This sample stems from a study of T cells after yellow fever vaccination. The chain carries TRBV7-2 and TRBJ2-1; D is ambiguous. This receptor was obtained from a young man who received the YFV17D yellow fever vaccine. The starting material was CD8+ T cells sorted from PBMCs, obtained 15 days after the yellow fever booster vaccination. CDR3 coding DNA: TGTGCCAGCAGCTTAGGAGAAGCCCCTGGTATAGAGCAGTTCTTC. This sequence encodes CASSLGEAPGIEQFF.